A single sample gave rise to the 26 T cell receptor beta chains below, sequenced in a study of T cells in Graves' hyperthyroidism and ophthalmopathy. TCR beta CDR3 region amplification was performed from RNA transcripts. The TCR CDR3 was amplified in a first-round RT-PCR using the HTBI primer set. TCRdb re-derived calls from the multiplex PCR reads in MiXCR, one entry per CDR3 protein. Found here are some 600,000 distinct CDR3 sequences, about half of them singletons; the top ten hold 8% to 8.5%. The sequencing sample was made of peripheral blood or thyroid tissue (not recorded which). These receptors all stem from a woman in her late teens or twenties with Graves' hyperthyroidism.

There are a few counts of this clonotype. J is TRBJ2-5 and V is TRBV7-9; the D is unclear. V lost 5 bases and J 5 bases, leaving 15 bases between the germline ends. CDR3 length: 14 amino acids. Germline CDR1 SEHNR, CDR2 FQNEAQ (reference sequence). This chain's CDR3 is CASSQVRVGETQYF. The CDR3 DNA follows: TGTGCCAGCAGCCAAGTTAGGGTGGGGGAGACCCAGTACTTC.

The chain employs TRBV29-1 and TRBJ2-3, with 9 bases lining up with TRBD2. The CDR3 has 14 residues. The junction had 7 bases not matched to a gene; V was cut back by 5 bases and J by 4 bases. Germline values: CDR1 SQVTM, CDR2 ANQGSEA. Here the CDR3 reads CSVLNAGGADTQYF. The DNA for the CDR3 is TGCAGCGTTTTAAACGCGGGAGGGGCAGATACGCAGTATTTT.

In its sample, this clonotype was seen a few times. The gene calls are TRBV25-1 and TRBJ1-6; D remains unclear. Trimming took off 5 bases at V and 2 bases at J, with 7 bases between the two ends. Germline V gene lookup returns CDR1 MGHDK and CDR2 SYGVNS. The CDR3 sequence is 14 residues long. The CDR3 DNA follows: TGTGCCAGCAGTCCCCGAGCCTATAATTCACCCCTCCACTTT. Residues: CASSPRAYNSPLHF.

The J gene is TRBJ2-5, the V gene TRBV29-1; D is possibly TRBD2 (6 bases). Germline CDR1 reads SQVTM; CDR2 reads ANQGSEA. The CDR3 covers 14 residues. V was trimmed by 5 bases and J by 5 bases, leaving 18 bases between them. CDR3 in amino acids: CSVPRAGRMETQYF. CDR3 coding DNA: TGCAGCGTTCCCAGGGCGGGGAGGATGGAGACCCAGTACTTC. The whole variable domain, remainder taken from reference TRBV29-1 and TRBJ2-5, is SAVISQKPSRDICQRGTSLTIQCQVDSQVTMMFWYRQQPGQSLTLIATANQGSEATYESGFVIDKFPISRPNLTFSTLTVSNMSPEDSSIYLCSVPRAGRMETQYFGPGTRLLVL.

V and J are TRBV7-9 and TRBJ1-1; possible D gene TRBD1, 5 bases. V gave up 5 bases and J gave up 3 bases, with 13 bases separating them. This CDR3 spans 14 amino acids. Germline V gene lookup returns CDR1 SEHNR and CDR2 FQNEAQ (reference sequence). The CDR3 sequence is CASSPGWPDTEAFF. CDR3 DNA sequence: TGTGCCAGCAGCCCAGGGTGGCCGGACACTGAAGCTTTCTTT. Full variable domain (remainder filled in from reference TRBV7-9 and TRBJ1-1): DTGVSQNPRHKITKRGQNVTFRCDPISEHNRLYWYRQTLGQGPEFLTYFQNEAQLEKSRLLSDRFSAERPKGSFSTLEIQRTEQGDSAMYLCASSPGWPDTEAFFGQGTRLTVV.

At least ten counts were recorded for this clonotype. The chain has TRBV2 and TRBJ1-5; D unclear. V gave up 2 bases and J gave up 7 bases, with 9 bases separating them. Germline loops: CDR1 SNHLY, CDR2 FYNNEI. This CDR3 is 13 amino acids long. This CDR3 reads CASSEWAEQPQHF. In DNA form, the CDR3 reads TGTGCCAGCAGTGAATGGGCCGAGCAGCCCCAGCATTTT.

The V gene is TRBV15, the J gene TRBJ1-2, with TRBD1 identical over 7 bases. Germline assignment: CDR1 LNHNV and CDR2 YYDKDF (reference sequence). V shed 10 bases, J shed 4 bases, and the junction held 12 bases outside the gene matches. The CDR3 consists of 14 residues. The CDR3 DNA reads TGTGCCAGCGCGGCCCGGACAGGCGGCTATGGCTACACCTTC. Its protein is CASAARTGGYGYTF.

The sample holds many counts of this clonotype. V usage is TRBV7-9 and J usage is TRBJ1-4, with D tentatively TRBD1 (5 bases). CDR1 and CDR2 from the germline V gene are SEHNR and FQNEAQ (reference sequence). This CDR3 has 15 residues. The germline V and J ends were trimmed by 3 bases and 5 bases, with 13 bases remaining between them. CDR3 loop: CASSLFGRENEKLFF. The CDR3 DNA is TGTGCCAGCAGCTTGTTTGGCAGGGAGAATGAAAAACTGTTTTTT. The full variable domain, rest sourced from reference TRBV7-9 and TRBJ1-4, is DTGVSQNPRHKITKRGQNVTFRCDPISEHNRLYWYRQTLGQGPEFLTYFQNEAQLEKSRLLSDRFSAERPKGSFSTLEIQRTEQGDSAMYLCASSLFGRENEKLFFGSGTQLSVL.

The chain employs TRBV7-6 and TRBJ2-2; 11 bases fit TRBD1. CDR1 and CDR2 (germline): SGHVS, FNYEAQ. The V and J ends lost 2 bases and 7 bases, in that order; junction bases with no gene match: 6. The CDR3 is 16 residues long. CDR3: CASSLPGQGAIGELFF. Here the CDR3 DNA reads TGTGCCAGCAGCTTACCTGGACAGGGGGCAATCGGGGAGCTGTTTTTT.

This clonotype was seen ten or more times. The chain combines TRBV12-3 or TRBV12-4 with TRBJ1-2; D is unclear. The length of the CDR3 is 13 residues. The V end lost 4 bases, the J end lost 4 bases, and 10 bases lay between the germline ends. In nucleotides, the CDR3 is TGTGCCAGCAGTTCGTCCTCGATCTATGGCTACACCTTC. It is translated as CASSSSSIYGYTF.

The rearrangement joins TRBV19 to TRBJ2-7, with a weak D call TRBD2 (6 bases). V was clipped by 3 bases and J by 2 bases, with 17 bases between them. CDR3 length equals 16 residues. Germline assignment: CDR1 LNHDA and CDR2 SQIVND (reference sequence). Here the CDR3 DNA reads TGTGCCAGTAGTATGGGGGGACTTGCCTCGCCCTACGAGCAGTACTTC. Translation gives CASSMGGLASPYEQYF.

V is TRBV12-5 and J is TRBJ2-5, with D uncertain. The CDR3 length is 13 residues. Germline values: CDR1 LGHNT, CDR2 FRNRAP. V lost 3 bases and J lost 2, with 7 bases in between. The CDR3 loop is CASGFGQQETQYF. In nucleotides, the CDR3 is TGTGCTAGTGGTTTTGGCCAGCAAGAGACCCAGTACTTC.

The chain recombines TRBV2 with TRBJ2-7; D is perhaps TRBD1 or TRBD2 (6 bases each). From germline, CDR1 is SNHLY and CDR2 FYNNEI. V was pared by 6 bases and J by 2 bases, with 14 bases between. This CDR3 is 14 amino acids long. Here the CDR3 DNA reads TGTGCCAGCAGCTACAGGGCGGGGACCTACGAGCAGTACTTC. This sequence encodes CASSYRAGTYEQYF.

With regard to this clonotype: The junction departs from the called germline gene at one end, perhaps through a read error. The chain recombines TRBV20-1 with TRBJ1-5, with D maybe TRBD1 (6 bases). The length of the CDR3 is 15 residues. CDR1 and CDR2 from the germline V gene are DFQATT and SNEGSKA (reference sequence). The CDR3 DNA sequence: TGCAGTGCTCGAGATCCCCAGGGGAGCAATCAGCCCCAGCATTTT. It yields the protein CSARDPQGSNQPQHF.

The chain couples TRBV5-4 to TRBJ1-1; D is unresolved. Trimming took off 4 bases at V and 5 bases at J, with 9 bases between the two ends. The CDR3 is made up of 12 amino acids. Germline V gene lookup returns CDR1 SGHNT and CDR2 YYREEE (reference sequence). CDR3 coding DNA: TGTGCCAGCAGCAACCCGGGTACTGAAGCTTTCTTT. Translated: CASSNPGTEAFF.

A few counts support this clonotype. This may come from a read error, since a much larger clone is one base off. The genes are TRBV29-1 and TRBJ1-1; D gene unclear. Trimming removed 0 bases at V and 3 bases at J, with 5 bases between. There are 12 residues in the CDR3. Germline values: CDR1 SQVTM, CDR2 ANQGSEA. The CDR3 sequence is CSVEDGYTEAFF. In nucleotides, the CDR3 is TGCAGCGTTGAAGACGGATACACTGAAGCTTTCTTT. The entire variable domain, with the rest obtained from reference TRBV29-1 and TRBJ1-1, is as follows: SAVISQKPSRDICQRGTSLTIQCQVDSQVTMMFWYRQQPGQSLTLIATANQGSEATYESGFVIDKFPISRPNLTFSTLTVSNMSPEDSSIYLCSVEDGYTEAFFGQGTRLTVV.

Comment on this clonotype: Being one base from a much bigger clone, this may be a read error. The rearrangement joins TRBV20-1 to TRBJ2-7, with D maybe TRBD2 (5 bases). CDR3 length equals 12 residues. CDR1 and CDR2 (germline): DFQATT, SNEGSKA (reference sequence). V was pared by 4 bases and J by 6 bases, with 13 bases between. The CDR3 DNA is TGCAGTGCTAACCCGGGGATGGGCGAGCAGTACTTC. Its translation: CSANPGMGEQYF.

The chain recombines TRBV15 with TRBJ2-3, with 13 bases fitting TRBD2. In germline, CDR1 is LNHNV, CDR2 YYDKDF (reference sequence). J lost 2 bases, V lost 6 bases, and 5 bases had no gene match. The CDR3 is 16 residues long. CDR3 sequence: CATSDGLAGVTDTQYF. The CDR3 DNA is TGTGCCACCAGTGACGGACTAGCGGGGGTCACAGATACGCAGTATTTT.

On this clonotype itself: The germline gene is not matched at one end of the junction; a read error may be the cause. This chain connects TRBV20-1 to TRBJ1-2; 7 nucleotides agree with TRBD1. CDR1 and CDR2 (germline): DFQATT, SNEGSKA (reference sequence). This CDR3 is 14 amino acids long. As DNA, the CDR3 is TGCAGTGCTAGTGGACAGGCCGAGCGCTATGGCCACACCTTC. Translated: CSASGQAERYGHTF.

In this sample, this clonotype turned up a few times. This chain links TRBV6-5 with TRBJ2-7; D ambiguous. CDR3 length: 13 residues. The germline CDR1 and CDR2 sequences are MNHEY and SVGAGI. The V end was cut by 6 bases, the J end by 3 bases, with 12 bases between. CDR3 protein: CASRLNTDYEQYF. DNA of the CDR3: TGTGCCAGCAGGTTGAACACGGACTACGAGCAGTACTTC.

The CDR3 spells CSVHKTGSNGYTF. The CDR3 DNA sequence: TGCAGCGTTCACAAGACAGGGTCGAATGGCTACACCTTC. This chain connects TRBV29-1 to TRBJ1-2; the match to TRBD1 covers 7 bases. V gave up 5 bases and J gave up 6 bases; unmatched junction bases: 9. The germline gives CDR1 SQVTM, CDR2 ANQGSEA. The CDR3 totals 13 residues.

There are many counts of this clonotype. V gene TRBV7-9 combines with J gene TRBJ1-1; D unresolved. This CDR3 is built from 15 residues. Trimming stripped 1 base from V and 1 base from J, with 10 bases between. Germline V gene data show CDR1 as SEHNR and CDR2 as FQNEAQ (reference sequence). This chain's CDR3 is CASSLGQATNTEAFF. As DNA, the CDR3 is TGTGCCAGCAGCTTAGGGCAGGCTACGAACACTGAAGCTTTCTTT.

About this clonotype: Since a much larger clone is just one base distant, this may be a read error. The chain recombines TRBV10-3 with TRBJ1-1; 8 bases line up with TRBD1. Germline assignment: CDR1 ENHRY and CDR2 SYGVKD. The CDR3 spans 13 residues. Here the CDR3 DNA reads TGTGCCACCAGTGGACAGGGTTTGGCGGAAGCTTTCTTT. It translates to CATSGQGLAEAFF.

This rearrangement joins TRBV6-1 to TRBJ1-5; D is unresolved. The CDR3 spans 15 residues. Germline loops: CDR1 MNHNS, CDR2 SASEGT. V was shortened by 2 bases and J by 4 bases, with 12 bases between the two germline ends. The CDR3 protein is CASSEWRQPNQPQHF. CDR3 coding DNA: TGTGCCAGCAGTGAATGGAGGCAGCCGAATCAGCCCCAGCATTTT.

In this sample, this clonotype turned up many times. The CDR3 nucleotides read TGTGCCAGTAGGCCCGGGACAGGGCATTCACCCCTCCACTTT. It yields the protein CASRPGTGHSPLHF. The chain is built from TRBV19 and TRBJ1-6, with 9 bases lining up with TRBD1. With V trimmed by 6 bases and J by 8 bases, 5 bases remained unmatched. The length of the CDR3 is 14 residues. The V gene's germline CDR1 is LNHDA and CDR2 SQIVND (reference sequence).

Many counts were recorded for this clonotype. As DNA, the CDR3 is TGCAGCGTTGACGCCCATTGGGGGGACACTGAAGCTTTCTTT. This codes for CSVDAHWGDTEAFF. This chain links TRBV29-1 with TRBJ1-1; tentative D call: TRBD1 (5 bases). Per germline, CDR1 SQVTM and CDR2 ANQGSEA. There are 14 residues in the CDR3. Trimming took off 3 bases at V and 3 bases at J, with 14 bases between the two ends.